The 25 T cell receptor beta chains presented below share a single source sample, sequenced in a study of blood T cell repertoires in COVID-19. Method: immunoSEQ multiplex PCR; TCRdb's copy keeps in-frame clones and lacks some. The sample records 180,000 or so clones, 80% to 85% being singletons. The sample comprised peripheral blood. Receptors were obtained from a woman between 70 and 85 years old with COVID-19, enrolled during active disease.

The rearrangement joins TRBV13 to TRBJ2-3, with no clear D. The CDR3 sequence is 14 residues long. Trimming stripped 0 bases from V and 4 bases from J, with 8 bases between. The germline CDR1 and CDR2 sequences are PRHDT and FYEKMQ (reference sequence). CDR3 amino acids: CASSLGSRSDTQYF. The CDR3 region has the DNA TGTGCCAGCAGCTTAGGATCTCGGTCAGATACGCAGTATTTT.

The chain carries TRBV5-1 and TRBJ2-3, with 7 bases aligning to TRBD2. Looked up from germline, CDR1 is SGHRS and CDR2 is YFSETQ. This CDR3 spans 15 amino acids. V lost 5 bases and J lost 2; bases outside the gene matches: 8. In nucleotides, the CDR3 is TGCGCCAGCAGACCAGCGGGGCTCCCCACAGATACGCAGTATTTT. Translated: CASRPAGLPTDTQYF.

The V and J genes are TRBV20-1 and TRBJ2-5; unclear D gene. The V end was cut by 3 bases, the J end by 7 bases, with 12 bases between. The CDR3 contains 12 residues. Germline values: CDR1 DFQATT, CDR2 SNEGSKA (reference sequence). CDR3 region: CSASSSPGTQYF. The CDR3 nucleotides read TGCAGTGCTAGTTCTAGTCCGGGGACCCAGTACTTC.

This sequence joins TRBV28 and TRBJ1-1; 7 nucleotides line up with TRBD1. V lost 6 bases to trimming and J lost 1 base; unmatched junction nucleotides: 2. The CDR3 extends over 13 amino acids. The germline V gene has CDR1 MDHEN and CDR2 SYDVKM. CDR3 loop: CASSWTGNTEAFF. In nucleotides, the CDR3 is TGTGCCAGCAGCTGGACAGGGAACACTGAAGCTTTCTTT.

The chain combines TRBV7-9 with TRBJ1-3; TRBD1 agrees at 8 bases. The CDR3 length is 15 residues. Germline V gene lookup returns CDR1 SEHNR and CDR2 FQNEAQ (reference sequence). V trimming: 2 bases; J trimming: 4 bases; junction bases outside the gene matches: 4. The CDR3 DNA reads TGTGCCAGCAGCTTACAGGGGGCTGGAGGAAACACCATATATTTT. Residues: CASSLQGAGGNTIYF.

The CDR3 reads CSVEGGLGAFF. In DNA form, the CDR3 reads TGCAGCGTTGAAGGCGGACTCGGAGCTTTCTTT. The chain recombines TRBV29-1 with TRBJ1-1; D uncertain. Trimming took 1 base from V and 10 from J, leaving 10 bases between them. The CDR3 sequence is 11 residues long. Germline V gene sequence: CDR1 SQVTM, CDR2 ANQGSEA.

This chain joins TRBV5-4 and TRBJ2-3; D unclear. This CDR3 has 13 residues. Germline lookup yields CDR1 SGHNT and CDR2 YYREEE (reference sequence). The V end lost 3 bases, the J end lost 7 bases, and 12 bases lay between the germline ends. The CDR3, as DNA: TGTGCCAGCAGCTCTGGAGAAACATATACGCAGTATTTT. Its protein is CASSSGETYTQYF.

This rearrangement joins TRBV19 to TRBJ1-6, with 8 bases fitting TRBD1. CDR3 length: 16 amino acids. Trimming took 3 bases from V and 10 from J; bases not matched to a gene: 11. Germline V gene data show CDR1 as LNHDA and CDR2 as SQIVND (reference sequence). Here the CDR3 reads CASSIWTGTYSSPLHF. Written as DNA, the CDR3 is TGTGCCAGTAGTATTTGGACAGGGACATATTCGTCACCCCTCCACTTT.

This clone has a single count. The V call is TRBV5-6, the J call TRBJ1-1; 10 bases are a match to TRBD1. The germline V gene has CDR1 SGHDT and CDR2 YYEEEE. V was clipped by 5 bases and J by 6 bases; unmatched bases: 10. This CDR3 comprises 15 residues. DNA of the CDR3: TGTGCCAGCAGGGGAACCGGGACAGGGGAGGCTGAAGCTTTCTTT. Its protein product is CASRGTGTGEAEAFF.

The rearrangement uses TRBV6-4 and TRBJ1-2, with no clear D. This CDR3 comprises 11 residues. Trimming took off 9 bases at V and 8 bases at J, with 13 bases between the two ends. Germline CDR1 and CDR2: MRHNA and SNTAGT. In DNA form, the CDR3 reads TGTGCCAGTCCTAAGCGCCAAGGCTACACCTTC. Protein sequence: CASPKRQGYTF.

This clone has just a few counts. The chain links TRBV15 to TRBJ1-1; weak D call: TRBD1 (6 bases). The CDR3 length is 14 residues. The germline CDR1 and CDR2 sequences are LNHNV and YYDKDF (reference sequence). Trimming took 3 bases from V and 5 from J, leaving 13 bases between them. The CDR3 loop is CATSSERQGTEAFF. CDR3 bases: TGTGCCACCAGCAGCGAGAGGCAGGGGACTGAAGCTTTCTTT.

The chain links TRBV28 to TRBJ1-1; 8 positions match TRBD1. Germline assignment: CDR1 MDHEN and CDR2 SYDVKM. The CDR3 runs 14 residues. The V and J ends lost 4 bases and 1 base, in that order; junction bases with no gene match: 2. In DNA, the CDR3 is TGTGCCAGCAGTTGGACAGGGAGGAACACTGAAGCTTTCTTT. Encoded protein: CASSWTGRNTEAFF.

The gene calls are TRBV30 and TRBJ1-2, with a tentative D call TRBD1 (5 bases). Germline-derived CDR1 and CDR2 are GTSNPN and SVGIG (reference sequence). There are 13 residues in the CDR3. V gave up 5 bases and J gave up 5 bases, with 15 bases separating them. In nucleotides, the CDR3 is TGTGCCTGGGTTAGACAGACCAATTATGGCTACACCTTC. It is translated as CAWVRQTNYGYTF. The full variable domain, with the rest looked up from reference TRBV30 and TRBJ1-2, is SQTIHQWPATLVQPVGSPLSLECTVEGTSNPNLYWYRQAAGRGLQLLFYSVGIGQISSEVPQNLSASRPQDRQFILSSKKLLLSDSGFYLCAWVRQTNYGYTFGSGTRLTVV.

This chain uses TRBV7-8 with TRBJ1-1, with 7 positions matching TRBD1. CDR3 length: 13 residues. After removal of 1 base from V and 10 bases from J, the junction contained 6 bases not matched to a gene. Germline V gene lookup returns CDR1 SGHVS and CDR2 FQNEAQ. The CDR3 DNA is TGTGCCAGCAGCTTAGTGAGGGGGCGAGGAGCTTTCTTT. Its protein product is CASSLVRGRGAFF.

The rearrangement joins TRBV9 to TRBJ1-1; D is unclear. Germline CDR1 reads SGDLS; CDR2 reads YYNGEE. The V end was cut by 4 bases, the J end by 6 bases, with 22 bases between. The CDR3 totals 16 residues. The CDR3 loop reads CASSPRGNRRLAEAFF. CDR3 sequence (DNA): TGTGCCAGCAGCCCAAGAGGTAACCGTCGGCTTGCTGAAGCTTTCTTT.

V usage is TRBV6-6 and J usage is TRBJ1-1, with 9 bases matching TRBD1. V was pared by 2 bases and J by 11 bases, with 12 bases of the junction left unmatched. The CDR3 covers 15 residues. The germline CDR1 and CDR2 sequences are MNHNY and SVGAGI (reference sequence). DNA for the CDR3: TGTGCCAGCAGTTACGAAATAGGGACAGGGATGAAGGCTTTCTTT. Translation gives CASSYEIGTGMKAFF.

J is TRBJ1-3 and V is TRBV29-1, with D unresolved. CDR1 is SQVTM, CDR2 ANQGSEA, per germline. Trimming shortened V by 7 bases and J by 2 bases, and 9 bases separated the two germline ends. The CDR3 is made up of 12 amino acids. The CDR3 DNA reads as TGCAGCGCGCGGTTAACTGGAAACACCATATATTTT. Amino acids: CSARLTGNTIYF. Full variable domain (remainder filled in from reference TRBV29-1 and TRBJ1-3): SAVISQKPSRDICQRGTSLTIQCQVDSQVTMMFWYRQQPGQSLTLIATANQGSEATYESGFVIDKFPISRPNLTFSTLTVSNMSPEDSSIYLCSARLTGNTIYFGEGSWLTVV.

This clone occurred a few times. CDR3 region: CASSAGIGYTF. The CDR3 bases are TGTGCCAGCAGTGCCGGGATCGGCTACACCTTC. V and J are TRBV25-1 and TRBJ1-2; D not certain. CDR1 is MGHDK and CDR2 is SYGVNS in the germline V gene. The CDR3 spans 11 residues. V shed 4 bases and J shed 8 bases, with 8 bases lying between them.

With regard to this clone: The germline gene is not matched at one end of the junction; a read error may be the cause. This chain joins TRBV11-2 and TRBJ1-1; D gene uncertain. The CDR3 contains 11 residues. In germline, CDR1 is SGHAT, CDR2 FQNNGV. The CDR3 nucleotides read TGTGCCAGCAGCTTATGGAGCTATTCCCACTTT. Its translation: CASSLWSYSHF.

The chain links TRBV3-1 (or the pseudogene TRBV3-2) to TRBJ2-1, with 10 bases lining up with TRBD2. With V trimmed by 6 bases and J by 6 bases, 11 bases remained unmatched. From germline, CDR1 is LGHDT and CDR2 YNNKEL (reference sequence). This CDR3 has 16 residues. The CDR3 region has the DNA TGTGCCAGCAGTCCGACTCTAGCGGGGGCCGTCAATGAGCAGTTCTTC. It yields the protein CASSPTLAGAVNEQFF.

The gene calls are TRBV7-3 and TRBJ2-3; 12 bases line up with TRBD2. This CDR3 comprises 20 residues. CDR1 and CDR2 from the germline V gene are SGHTA and FQGTGA. V lost 4 bases and J lost 0; bases outside the gene matches: 14. The CDR3 nucleotides read TGTGCCAGCAGCTCTCCCTGGACTAGCGGGGCCCTACTCAGCACAGATACGCAGTATTTT. It specifies CASSSPWTSGALLSTDTQYF.

The sample holds a few counts of this clone. V usage is TRBV25-1 and J usage is TRBJ1-2; possibly TRBD1 for D (5 bases). Trimming took off 4 bases at V and 4 bases at J, with 19 bases between the two ends. From germline, CDR1 is MGHDK and CDR2 SYGVNS. CDR3 size: 16 residues. The CDR3 loop reads CASSGRGRKDLYGYTF. CDR3 nucleotide sequence: TGTGCCAGCAGTGGACGGGGGAGAAAGGACCTCTATGGCTACACCTTC.

V gene TRBV24-1 combines with J gene TRBJ2-5; TRBD2 matches 7 bases. The CDR3 contains 13 residues. Germline V lookup: CDR1 KGHDR, CDR2 SFDVKD. Trimming took 5 bases from V and 4 from J; bases not matched to a gene: 3. In nucleotides, the CDR3 is TGTGCCACCAGTGTCTGGGGGGGAGAGACCCAGTACTTC. Amino acids: CATSVWGGETQYF.

The rearrangement joins TRBV9 to TRBJ2-1; TRBD2 is a possible D gene (7 bases). V shed 5 bases and J shed 1 base, with 22 bases lying between them. The germline V gene encodes CDR1 SGDLS and CDR2 YYNGEE. The CDR3 runs 18 residues. CDR3 sequence (DNA): TGTGCCAGCAGTTCCTACCCCCCGGGGGGCGTATCCTACAATGAGCAGTTCTTC. This gives the protein CASSSYPPGGVSYNEQFF.

V and J are TRBV19 and TRBJ1-1, with 9 nucleotides matching TRBD1. This CDR3 comprises 13 residues. The germline V gene has CDR1 LNHDA and CDR2 SQIVND (reference sequence). V dropped 8 bases and J dropped 10; count of bases not matched to a gene: 11. CDR3 protein: CASGTGSETVAFF. CDR3 DNA: TGTGCCAGTGGGACAGGGTCAGAAACGGTAGCTTTCTTT. The variable domain in full, with the rest retrieved from reference TRBV19 and TRBJ1-1, is DGGITQSPKYLFRKEGQNVTLSCEQNLNHDAMYWYRQDPGQGLRLIYYSQIVNDFQKGDIAEGYSVSREKKESFPLTVTSAQKNPTAFYLCASGTGSETVAFFGQGTRLTVV.